This TCR beta chain was sequenced during a study of blood T cell repertoires in COVID-19. On the study more broadly: Spain, Italy and the United States supplied samples that represented acute and convalescent COVID-19.

TCRdb's table, derived via immunoSEQ multiplex PCR, lists solely in-frame clones and lacks some. The sample lists 150,000 to 200,000 clones; about four fifths were seen once. Seattle participants joined during active infection and were tracked over time. The CDR3 length is 14 residues. Per the germline V gene, CDR1 is MNHEY and CDR2 is SVGEGT. V was pared by 4 bases and J by 4 bases, with 11 bases between. The sequence came from a woman between 70 and 85 years old with COVID-19, enrolled during active disease. What was sequenced was peripheral blood. The genes are TRBV6-2 or TRBV6-3 and TRBJ2-1; D gene ambiguous. The DNA of the CDR3 is TGTGCCAGCAGTTCGGTACAGAGATACAATGAGCAGTTCTTC. Its protein is CASSSVQRYNEQFF.